The clone carrying this T cell receptor beta chain has only one observation. At one of its ends the junction is not consistent with the germline gene, which may arise from a read error. At the DNA level, this CDR3 is encoded by other sequences in the same sample as well. Sequenced by immunoSEQ multiplex PCR; TCRdb stores in-frame clones only, minus some. The sample contains around 44,000 clones, roughly 88% of which appear only once. The source of the sample is a study of T cell changes during pregnancy in multiple sclerosis. Germline CDR1 is SQVTM and CDR2 is ANQGSEA. The CDR3 consists of 17 residues.

Sequenced here: CD8+ T cells from peripheral blood mononuclear cells, sampled in the first trimester of pregnancy. The chain uses TRBV29-1 and TRBJ2-7, with D possibly being TRBD1 (5 bases). The source of this sequence is a female donor with multiple sclerosis, enrolled in a pregnancy study. The CDR3 DNA is TGCAGTGTTGCCTTAGCAGGGCCCCGGGTAGCTTCTTACGAGCAGTACTTC. Translated, it gives CSVALAGPRVASYEQYF.